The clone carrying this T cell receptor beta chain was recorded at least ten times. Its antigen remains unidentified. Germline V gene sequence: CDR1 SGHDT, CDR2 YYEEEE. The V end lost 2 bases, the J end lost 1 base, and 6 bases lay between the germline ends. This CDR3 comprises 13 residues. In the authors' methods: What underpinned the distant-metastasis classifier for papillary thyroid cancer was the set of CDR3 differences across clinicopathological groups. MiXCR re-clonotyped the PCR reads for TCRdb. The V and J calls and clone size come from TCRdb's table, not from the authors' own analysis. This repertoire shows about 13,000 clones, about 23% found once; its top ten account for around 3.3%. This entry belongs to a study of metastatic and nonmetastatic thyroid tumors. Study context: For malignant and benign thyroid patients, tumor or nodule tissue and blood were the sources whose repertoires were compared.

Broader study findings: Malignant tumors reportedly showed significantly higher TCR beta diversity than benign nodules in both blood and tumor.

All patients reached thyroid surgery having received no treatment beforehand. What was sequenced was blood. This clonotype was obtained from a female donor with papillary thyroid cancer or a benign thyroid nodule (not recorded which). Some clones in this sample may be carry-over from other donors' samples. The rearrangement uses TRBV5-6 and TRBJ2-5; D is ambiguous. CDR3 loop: CASSFISQETQYF. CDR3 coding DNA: TGTGCCAGCAGCTTTATATCCCAAGAGACCCAGTACTTC.